This passage covers 16 T cell receptor beta chains from one sample sequenced in a study of blood T cell repertoires in COVID-19. Method: immunoSEQ multiplex PCR; TCRdb's copy keeps in-frame clones and lacks some. The table records 100,000 or so clones, 80% to 90% of them present only once. Material for sequencing was PBMCs or T cells enriched from blood (not recorded which). These receptors were obtained from a woman between 45 and 60 years old who had recovered from COVID-19.

This clone has just a few counts. This sequence joins TRBV7-9 and TRBJ2-2; TRBD2 matches at 11 bases. The germline V gene has CDR1 SEHNR and CDR2 FQNEAQ (reference sequence). V gave up 8 bases and J gave up 0 bases; unmatched junction bases: 11. CDR3 length: 18 amino acids. In DNA, the CDR3 is TGTGCCAGCTCACCGCCGGGACTAGCGGTCGCGAACACCGGGGAGCTGTTTTTT. The encoded protein is CASSPPGLAVANTGELFF.

V usage is TRBV27 and J usage is TRBJ2-7; 11 bases align to TRBD1. The CDR3 covers 16 residues. Germline V gives CDR1 MNHEY, CDR2 SMNVEV (reference sequence). Trimming cost V 6 bases and J 5 bases; bases outside gene matches: 12. Written as DNA, the CDR3 is TGTGCCAGCAGCCTCCGTGGGGGACAGGGGGTCCACGAGCAGTACTTC. This sequence encodes CASSLRGGQGVHEQYF.

This clone was picked up a small number of times. The chain recombines TRBV7-8 with TRBJ2-5; 7 bases fit TRBD2. CDR3 length: 17 residues. V lost 1 base to trimming and J lost 0 bases; unmatched junction nucleotides: 8. Germline CDR1 and CDR2: SGHVS and FQNEAQ. In nucleotides, the CDR3 is TGTGCCAGCAGCTTAGGTTACCGGGGGGTGTACCAAGAGACCCAGTACTTC. Its translation is CASSLGYRGVYQETQYF.

This clone was counted only a few times. The V gene is TRBV6-5, the J gene TRBJ2-7, with 10 bases identical to TRBD1. This CDR3 region has 15 residues. The germline gives CDR1 MNHEY, CDR2 SVGAGI. After removal of 5 bases from V and 4 bases from J, the junction contained 8 bases not matched to a gene. This chain's CDR3 is CASSQRTGGKYEQYF. The CDR3 DNA sequence: TGTGCCAGCAGTCAGCGGACAGGGGGGAAGTACGAGCAGTACTTC.

The chain uses TRBV5-1 and TRBJ2-5; 7 bases match TRBD1. The CDR3 covers 14 residues. The germline CDR1 and CDR2 sequences are SGHRS and YFSETQ. The V segment lost 5 bases and the J segment 4 bases; nucleotides outside the gene matches: 8. CDR3 nucleotides: TGCGCCAGCAGTGAAGGGGGCGTGGGAGAGACCCAGTACTTC. Its translation is CASSEGGVGETQYF.

The chain couples TRBV6-5 to TRBJ2-7, with 8 positions matching TRBD1. Per germline, CDR1 MNHEY and CDR2 SVGAGI. The V segment lost 7 bases and the J segment 3 bases; nucleotides outside the gene matches: 5. The CDR3 is made up of 13 amino acids. CDR3 region: CASKVTGGYEQYF. CDR3 sequence (DNA): TGTGCCAGCAAGGTCACAGGGGGCTACGAGCAGTACTTC.

This clone was counted only a few times. This rearrangement joins TRBV20-1 to TRBJ1-1; TRBD1 is a possible D gene (5 bases). This CDR3 contains 9 residues. CDR1 DFQATT and CDR2 SNEGSKA come from the germline V gene (reference sequence). This CDR3 is CTSGDEGFF. The CDR3 DNA is TGCACCTCGGGGGATGAGGGGTTCTTT.

The chain couples TRBV19 to TRBJ2-7; the D gene is possibly TRBD2 (5 bases). CDR1 and CDR2 (germline): LNHDA, SQIVND (reference sequence). The CDR3 is made up of 16 amino acids. The V gene lost 3 bases and the J gene lost 1 base, with 16 bases spanning the gap. CDR3 sequence: CASSIKATRTSYEQYF. The DNA for the CDR3 is TGTGCCAGTAGTATTAAGGCAACTAGAACATCCTACGAGCAGTACTTC.

The V and J genes are TRBV5-1 and TRBJ1-2; 8 bases line up with TRBD1. V lost 4 bases and J lost 6; bases outside the gene matches: 11. Germline CDR1 and CDR2: SGHRS and YFSETQ. The CDR3 is 15 residues long. Written as DNA, the CDR3 is TGCGCCAGCAGCGTGTTCCGGACAGGGAACGATGGCTACACCTTC. Its protein is CASSVFRTGNDGYTF.

This chain uses TRBV3-1 (or the pseudogene TRBV3-2) with TRBJ2-7; 8 bases line up with TRBD2. The J segment lost 3 bases and the V segment lost 5 bases, leaving 9 bases of the junction unmatched. The CDR3 covers 15 residues. The germline CDR1 and CDR2 sequences are LGHDT and YNNKEL (reference sequence). The CDR3 DNA reads TGTGCCAGCAGCGTTGGGGCGGGGGGCCTCTACGAGCAGTACTTC. It translates to CASSVGAGGLYEQYF.

The chain links TRBV7-2 to TRBJ2-1; TRBD1 might be the D (5 bases). CDR3 size: 15 residues. Germline V lookup: CDR1 SGHTA, CDR2 FQGNSA. The ends were cut back, 5 bases at V and 7 bases at J, with 18 bases in the middle. The CDR3 reads CASSLGLGKGNEQFF. The CDR3 DNA reads as TGTGCCAGCAGCCTCGGGTTGGGGAAGGGGAATGAGCAGTTCTTC.

The V call is TRBV28, the J call TRBJ2-1, with D possibly being TRBD2 (5 bases). CDR3 length: 13 residues. Germline values: CDR1 MDHEN, CDR2 SYDVKM. Trimming left V 3 bases short and J 6 bases short, with 9 bases between. The CDR3 spells CASSLARGNEQFF. The CDR3 DNA sequence: TGTGCCAGCAGTTTGGCCCGGGGCAATGAGCAGTTCTTC.

The rearrangement joins TRBV2 to TRBJ2-7, with TRBD1 matching 9 bases. Germline V gene data show CDR1 as SNHLY and CDR2 as FYNNEI. V gave up 6 bases and J gave up 7 bases; unmatched junction bases: 7. CDR3 size: 13 residues. The CDR3 coding sequence is TGTGCCAGCAGAGGGGACAGGGTGTGGGAGCAGTACTTC. It codes for CASRGDRVWEQYF.

V usage is TRBV6-4 and J usage is TRBJ1-6, with D possibly TRBD1 on 6 matching bases. Trimming left V 4 bases short and J 0 bases short, with 10 bases between. The CDR3 length is 16 residues. CDR1 and CDR2 (germline): MRHNA, SNTAGT. The CDR3 reads CASSAGVGSYNSPLHF. CDR3 DNA: TGTGCCAGCAGTGCAGGGGTTGGCTCCTATAATTCACCCCTCCACTTT.

This clone counts as medium-sized (0.01 to 0.1%). This sequence joins TRBV19 and TRBJ1-2, with D tentatively TRBD1 (6 bases). V was pared by 3 bases and J by 3 bases, with 14 bases between. The CDR3 totals 15 residues. CDR1 and CDR2 from the germline V gene are LNHDA and SQIVND (reference sequence). The CDR3: CASSIRGAYDYGYTF. The CDR3 region has the DNA TGTGCCAGTAGTATTCGGGGGGCATACGACTATGGCTACACCTTC.

This sequence joins TRBV7-8 and TRBJ2-5; 9 bases are a match to TRBD2. The CDR3 is 17 amino acids. The junction had 14 bases not matched to a gene; V was cut back by 0 bases and J by 9 bases. CDR1 and CDR2 from the germline V gene are SGHVS and FQNEAQ. CDR3 sequence reads: CASSLASSAGGTEPQYF. In DNA form, the CDR3 reads TGTGCCAGCAGCTTAGCGTCGTCCGCGGGGGGGACCGAGCCCCAGTACTTC.